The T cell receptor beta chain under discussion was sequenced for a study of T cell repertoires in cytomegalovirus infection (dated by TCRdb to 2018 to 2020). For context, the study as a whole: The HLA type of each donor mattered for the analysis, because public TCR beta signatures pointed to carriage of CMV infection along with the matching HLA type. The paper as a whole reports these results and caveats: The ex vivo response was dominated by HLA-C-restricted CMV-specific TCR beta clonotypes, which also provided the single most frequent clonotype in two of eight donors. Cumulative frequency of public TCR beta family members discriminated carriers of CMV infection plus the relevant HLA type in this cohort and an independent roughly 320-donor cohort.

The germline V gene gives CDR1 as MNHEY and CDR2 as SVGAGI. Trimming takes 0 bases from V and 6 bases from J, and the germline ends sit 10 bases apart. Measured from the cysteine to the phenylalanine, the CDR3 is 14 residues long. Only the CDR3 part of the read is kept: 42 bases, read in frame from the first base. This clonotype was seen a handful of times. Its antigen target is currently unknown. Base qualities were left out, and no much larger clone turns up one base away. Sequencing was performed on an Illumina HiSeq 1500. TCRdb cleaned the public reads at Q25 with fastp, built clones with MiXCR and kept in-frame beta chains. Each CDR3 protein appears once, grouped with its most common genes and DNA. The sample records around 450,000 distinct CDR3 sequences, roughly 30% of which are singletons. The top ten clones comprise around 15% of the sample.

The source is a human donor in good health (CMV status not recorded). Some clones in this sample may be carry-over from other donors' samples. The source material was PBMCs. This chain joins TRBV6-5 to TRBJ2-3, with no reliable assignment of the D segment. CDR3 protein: CASSYSNAQDTQYF. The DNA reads TGTGCCAGCAGTTACTCGAATGCGCAGGATACGCAGTATTTT.